These 29 T cell receptor beta chains were sequenced from one sample in a study of CD4 T cells in relation to SARS-CoV-2 and coronaviruses. The repertoire was sequenced with immunoSEQ multiplex PCR; TCRdb's copy has only in-frame clones and lacks some. The data contain tens of thousands of clones, 77% of them singletons. Their antigen targets remain unknown. The sample was memory CD4+ T cells from PBMCs, cultured in vitro. The receptors originated from an adult with COVID-19.

The genes are TRBV5-8 and TRBJ1-1; D unresolved. Germline V gene lookup returns CDR1 SGHTS and CDR2 YDEGEE. V was cut by 3 bases and J by 5 bases, with 14 bases left in between. The CDR3 consists of 14 residues. The CDR3: CASSWLLARTEAFF. CDR3 nucleotides: TGTGCCAGCAGCTGGTTATTGGCGAGAACTGAAGCTTTCTTT. The full variable domain, with the rest looked up from reference TRBV5-8 and TRBJ1-1, is EAGVTQSPTHLIKTRGQQATLRCSPISGHTSVYWYQQALGLGLQFLLWYDEGEERNRGNFPPRFSGRQFPNYSSELNVNALELEDSALYLCASSWLLARTEAFFGQGTRLTVV.

This rearrangement joins TRBV7-3 to TRBJ2-5, with D unresolved. CDR1 SGHTA and CDR2 FQGTGA come from the germline V gene. CDR3 length equals 13 residues. The V end was cut by 5 bases, the J end by 1 base, with 8 bases between. This CDR3 is CASSRQPQETQYF. The CDR3 DNA sequence: TGTGCCAGCAGCCGCCAACCCCAAGAGACCCAGTACTTC.

This clone was detected once. The chain combines TRBV11-2 with TRBJ2-1, with 7 bases that match TRBD2. This CDR3 is built from 17 residues. Looked up from germline, CDR1 is SGHAT and CDR2 is FQNNGV. J lost 8 bases, V lost 3 bases, and 16 bases had no gene match. The CDR3 DNA reads TGTGCCAGCAGCTTGGATCGCCCCCTTCGCGGGAGCGATGAGCAGTTCTTC. Translation gives CASSLDRPLRGSDEQFF.

This sequence joins TRBV19 and TRBJ2-1; no definite D call. The germline gives CDR1 LNHDA, CDR2 SQIVND (reference sequence). This CDR3 region has 16 residues. The germline V and J ends were trimmed by 3 bases and 3 bases, with 15 bases remaining between them. The CDR3 bases are TGTGCCAGTAGTATCTTAGGCCGCCCGGACTACAATGAGCAGTTCTTC. Amino acids: CASSILGRPDYNEQFF.

This clone was detected once. V is TRBV29-1 and J is TRBJ2-1; 9 nucleotides agree with TRBD1. The CDR3 runs to 14 residues. The germline V gene has CDR1 SQVTM and CDR2 ANQGSEA. The V segment lost 3 bases and the J segment 6 bases; nucleotides outside the gene matches: 6. Here the CDR3 reads CSVDSDRGSNEQFF. CDR3 in DNA: TGCAGCGTTGATTCGGACAGGGGAAGCAATGAGCAGTTCTTC.

The genes are TRBV5-1 and TRBJ1-4; 8 positions agree with TRBD1. V shed 0 bases, J shed 7 bases, and the junction held 2 bases outside the gene matches. Germline CDR1 reads SGHRS; CDR2 reads YFSETQ. The CDR3 sequence is 14 residues long. CDR3 DNA sequence: TGCGCCAGCAGCTTGGGACAGGGGAGTGAAAAACTGTTTTTT. Amino acids: CASSLGQGSEKLFF.

The chain joins TRBV18 to TRBJ2-3; TRBD2 matches 11 bases. Germline trimming cut 0 bases from V and 4 bases from J; bases unmatched to any gene: 0. The CDR3 extends over 15 amino acids. Germline V gene sequence: CDR1 KGHSH, CDR2 LQKENI. The CDR3 DNA reads as TGTGCCAGCTCACCACCGGGACTAGCGGCAGATACGCAGTATTTT. Protein sequence: CASSPPGLAADTQYF.

The V and J genes are TRBV7-9 and TRBJ2-5, with D perhaps matching TRBD1 or TRBD2 (5 bases each). The CDR3 loop spans 16 amino acids. V was cut by 1 base and J by 3 bases, with 15 bases left in between. Germline lookup yields CDR1 SEHNR and CDR2 FQNEAQ (reference sequence). This chain's CDR3 is CASSLEVGVGKETQYF. The CDR3 DNA follows: TGTGCCAGCAGCTTAGAAGTGGGGGTGGGGAAAGAGACCCAGTACTTC.

This chain joins TRBV19 and TRBJ1-3; D call uncertain. The germline V and J ends were trimmed by 7 bases and 0 bases, with 19 bases remaining between them. CDR1 is LNHDA, CDR2 SQIVND, per germline (reference sequence). This CDR3 comprises 17 residues. In nucleotides, the CDR3 is TGTGCCAGTAACCCAGATCGACCGCACAGCTCTGGAAACACCATATATTTT. Protein sequence: CASNPDRPHSSGNTIYF. Supplemented by reference TRBV19 and TRBJ1-3, the full variable domain reads DGGITQSPKYLFRKEGQNVTLSCEQNLNHDAMYWYRQDPGQGLRLIYYSQIVNDFQKGDIAEGYSVSREKKESFPLTVTSAQKNPTAFYLCASNPDRPHSSGNTIYFGEGSWLTVV.

This sequence joins TRBV5-1 and TRBJ2-5; 8 nucleotides align to TRBD2. V dropped 4 bases and J dropped 5; count of bases not matched to a gene: 13. CDR1 and CDR2 (germline): SGHRS, YFSETQ. The CDR3 is 16 residues long. CDR3 sequence reads: CASSDPRSGSRETQYF. The CDR3 coding sequence is TGCGCCAGCAGCGACCCGAGAAGCGGGAGTCGGGAGACCCAGTACTTC.

The chain joins TRBV12-3 or TRBV12-4 to TRBJ2-5, with 8 nucleotides matching TRBD2. The V gene end was trimmed by 7 bases and the J gene end by 5 bases; junction bases not matched to a gene: 6. The CDR3 has 13 amino acids. Written as DNA, the CDR3 is TGTGCCAGCACCCGACGGGGGGGGGAGACCCAGTACTTC. Translated, it gives CASTRRGGETQYF.

This clone turned up a few times. V and J are TRBV7-3 and TRBJ1-1; 8 bases are shared with TRBD1. V gave up 3 bases and J gave up 5 bases; unmatched junction bases: 2. The CDR3 has 13 amino acids. Germline V CDR1 and CDR2: SGHTA, FQGTGA. CDR3 in DNA: TGTGCCAGCAGCTTGGACAGGGTTACTGAAGCTTTCTTT. Its protein product is CASSLDRVTEAFF.

The chain recombines TRBV7-9 with TRBJ2-1; TRBD1 might be the D (6 bases). V was shortened by 5 bases and J by 0 bases, with 17 bases between the two germline ends. The CDR3 has 17 amino acids. CDR1 and CDR2 (germline): SEHNR, FQNEAQ (reference sequence). CDR3 amino acids: CASSPFRGKSSYNEQFF. The CDR3 coding sequence is TGTGCCAGCAGCCCGTTTAGGGGGAAGAGCTCCTACAATGAGCAGTTCTTC.

CDR3 loop: CASSPRQGYNQPQHF. The CDR3 DNA reads TGTGCCAGTAGTCCCAGACAGGGCTACAATCAGCCCCAGCATTTT. The genes are TRBV19 and TRBJ1-5, with 7 bases lining up with TRBD1. Germline V CDR1 and CDR2: LNHDA, SQIVND (reference sequence). The CDR3 has 15 amino acids. V gave up 5 bases and J gave up 3 bases; unmatched junction bases: 7.

The chain is built from TRBV11-2 and TRBJ1-1; no definite D call. Per the germline V gene, CDR1 is SGHAT and CDR2 is FQNNGV. The V end was cut by 2 bases, the J end by 2 bases, with 15 bases between. This CDR3 region has 16 residues. The CDR3, as DNA: TGTGCCAGCAGCTTATCCGGCCGTTATTTAAACACTGAAGCTTTCTTT. This translates into CASSLSGRYLNTEAFF.

The rearrangement joins TRBV7-9 to TRBJ2-7, with TRBD2 matching 11 bases. Trimming took 5 bases from V and 12 from J; bases not matched to a gene: 9. Germline CDR1 and CDR2: SEHNR and FQNEAQ (reference sequence). The CDR3 spans 13 residues. The CDR3 is CASSQILAGAWYF. CDR3 nucleotide sequence: TGTGCCAGCAGCCAGATACTAGCGGGAGCTTGGTACTTC.

This chain joins TRBV28 and TRBJ2-1; 12 nucleotides match TRBD2. This CDR3 has 15 residues. Trimming removed 2 bases from V and 14 bases from J; junction bases left unmatched: 10. Per the germline V gene, CDR1 is MDHEN and CDR2 is SYDVKM. CDR3 sequence (DNA): TGTGCCAGCAGTTTAGACCGACTAGCGGGAGAGTCGAAGTTCTTC. Translation: CASSLDRLAGESKFF.

The rearrangement uses TRBV11-2 and TRBJ2-1, with D maybe TRBD2 (6 bases). There are 13 residues in the CDR3. From germline, CDR1 is SGHAT and CDR2 FQNNGV. Trimming removed 5 bases at V and 6 bases at J, with 11 bases between. The CDR3 DNA follows: TGTGCCAGCAGCCCCGGGACTGGCAATGAGCAGTTCTTC. Amino acid sequence: CASSPGTGNEQFF.

This clone has more than one count but fewer than ten. This rearrangement joins TRBV7-9 to TRBJ1-5; D is unresolved. V lost 2 bases and J lost 7, with 9 bases in between. The CDR3 has 13 amino acids. Germline assignment: CDR1 SEHNR and CDR2 FQNEAQ (reference sequence). The DNA of the CDR3 is TGTGCCAGCAGCTTAAACGCCGGACAGCCCCAGCATTTT. Translation: CASSLNAGQPQHF.

V and J are TRBV29-1 and TRBJ2-1; D gene unclear. V was pared by 7 bases and J by 4 bases, with 14 bases between. Looked up from germline, CDR1 is SQVTM and CDR2 is ANQGSEA. The CDR3 totals 13 residues. In nucleotides, the CDR3 is TGCAGCGCCGCGCGCGGTTCATACAATGAGCAGTTCTTC. Encoded protein: CSAARGSYNEQFF.

The chain employs TRBV2 and TRBJ2-2; TRBD1 might be the D (5 bases). V lost 8 bases, J lost 1 base, and 11 bases lay in between. CDR3 size: 14 residues. Germline CDR1 reads SNHLY; CDR2 reads FYNNEI. In DNA form, the CDR3 reads TGTGCCAGCCGATGGACACAGAACACCGGGGAGCTGTTTTTT. Protein: CASRWTQNTGELFF.

This clone came up a few times. The chain joins TRBV4-2 to TRBJ1-6; D is ambiguous. The CDR3 runs 16 residues. Germline lookup yields CDR1 LGHNA and CDR2 YNFKEQ. V lost 0 bases to trimming and J lost 6 bases, with 12 bases between them. The CDR3 bases are TGTGCCAGCAGCCAAGATGATGTGGGAGGTAATTCACCCCTCCACTTT. It yields the protein CASSQDDVGGNSPLHF.

This CDR3 reads CASGTTSRTMNTGELFF. CDR3 DNA: TGCGCCAGCGGAACAACCTCAAGGACAATGAACACCGGGGAGCTGTTTTTT. The chain employs TRBV5-1 and TRBJ2-2; D is perhaps TRBD1 (5 bases). V was trimmed by 7 bases and J by 1 base, leaving 20 bases between them. Germline CDR1 SGHRS, CDR2 YFSETQ. CDR3 size: 17 residues.

This rearrangement joins TRBV4-3 to TRBJ1-3; possibly TRBD1 for D (5 bases). Between the trimmed V and J ends, which lost 4 bases and 2 bases, there was a span of 9 bases. Germline V gene data show CDR1 as LGHNA and CDR2 as YSLEER. There are 14 residues in the CDR3. DNA for the CDR3: TGCGCCAGCAGCCCGGGGACCGCTGGAAACACCATATATTTT. It codes for CASSPGTAGNTIYF.

This sequence joins TRBV30 and TRBJ2-3; 7 bases match TRBD1. The germline gives CDR1 GTSNPN, CDR2 SVGIG (reference sequence). V trimming: 2 bases; J trimming: 9 bases; junction bases outside the gene matches: 5. There are 12 residues in the CDR3. The CDR3 spells CAWSRDRVTQYF. CDR3 in DNA: TGTGCCTGGAGTAGAGACAGGGTCACGCAGTATTTT.

This clone was observed a single time. The rearrangement uses TRBV6-1 and TRBJ2-2; 9 nucleotides align to TRBD1. The CDR3 length is 15 residues. J gave up 7 bases and V 2 bases, and 5 bases lay outside the gene matches. Germline V CDR1 and CDR2: MNHNS, SASEGT. The CDR3 loop reads CASSERTGGGGELFF. In DNA, the CDR3 is TGTGCCAGCAGTGAACGAACAGGGGGCGGCGGGGAGCTGTTTTTT.

The chain employs TRBV7-9 and TRBJ2-3; D possibly corresponds to TRBD1 (5 bases). This CDR3 has 14 residues. Deletions cut 5 bases from V and 0 bases from J, with 9 bases between. Germline V lookup: CDR1 SEHNR, CDR2 FQNEAQ (reference sequence). The CDR3 here is CASSPQASTDTQYF. In DNA, the CDR3 is TGTGCCAGCAGCCCACAGGCTAGCACAGATACGCAGTATTTT.

CDR3 residues: CASSSYNEQFF. The CDR3 DNA is TGTGCCAGCAGCTCCTACAATGAGCAGTTCTTC. The chain is built from TRBV12-3 or TRBV12-4 and TRBJ2-1, with D uncertain. This CDR3 has 11 residues. The V end was cut by 6 bases, the J end by 0 bases, with 0 bases between.

The table lists this clone with a few counts. CDR3 amino acids: CASSPGTSGYEQYF. CDR3 sequence (DNA): TGCGCCAGCAGCCCCGGGACTAGCGGATACGAGCAGTACTTC. The chain uses TRBV5-1 and TRBJ2-7; the match to TRBD2 covers 11 bases. From germline, CDR1 is SGHRS and CDR2 YFSETQ. The V gene end was trimmed by 4 bases and the J gene end by 4 bases; junction bases not matched to a gene: 4. CDR3 length equals 14 residues. Looking up the rest from reference TRBV5-1 and TRBJ2-7 gives the full variable domain: KAGVTQTPRYLIKTRGQQVTLSCSPISGHRSVSWYQQTPGQGLQFLFEYFSETQRNKGNFPGRFSGRQFSNSRSEMNVSTLELGDSALYLCASSPGTSGYEQYFGPGTRLTVT.